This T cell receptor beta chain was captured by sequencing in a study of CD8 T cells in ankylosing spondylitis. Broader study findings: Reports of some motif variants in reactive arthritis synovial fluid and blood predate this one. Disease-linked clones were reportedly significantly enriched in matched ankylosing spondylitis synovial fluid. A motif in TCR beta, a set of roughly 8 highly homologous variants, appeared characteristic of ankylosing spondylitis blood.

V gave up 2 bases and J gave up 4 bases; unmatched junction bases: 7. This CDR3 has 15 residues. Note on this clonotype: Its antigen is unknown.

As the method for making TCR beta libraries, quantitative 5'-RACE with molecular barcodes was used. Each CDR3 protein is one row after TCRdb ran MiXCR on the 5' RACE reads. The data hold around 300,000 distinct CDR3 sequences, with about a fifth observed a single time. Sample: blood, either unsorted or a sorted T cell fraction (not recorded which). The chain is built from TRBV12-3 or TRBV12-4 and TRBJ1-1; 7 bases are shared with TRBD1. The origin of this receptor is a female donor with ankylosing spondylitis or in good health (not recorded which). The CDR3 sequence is CASSLTGEGGTEAFF. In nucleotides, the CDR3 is TGTGCCAGCAGTTTAACAGGGGAAGGTGGCACTGAAGCTTTCTTT.